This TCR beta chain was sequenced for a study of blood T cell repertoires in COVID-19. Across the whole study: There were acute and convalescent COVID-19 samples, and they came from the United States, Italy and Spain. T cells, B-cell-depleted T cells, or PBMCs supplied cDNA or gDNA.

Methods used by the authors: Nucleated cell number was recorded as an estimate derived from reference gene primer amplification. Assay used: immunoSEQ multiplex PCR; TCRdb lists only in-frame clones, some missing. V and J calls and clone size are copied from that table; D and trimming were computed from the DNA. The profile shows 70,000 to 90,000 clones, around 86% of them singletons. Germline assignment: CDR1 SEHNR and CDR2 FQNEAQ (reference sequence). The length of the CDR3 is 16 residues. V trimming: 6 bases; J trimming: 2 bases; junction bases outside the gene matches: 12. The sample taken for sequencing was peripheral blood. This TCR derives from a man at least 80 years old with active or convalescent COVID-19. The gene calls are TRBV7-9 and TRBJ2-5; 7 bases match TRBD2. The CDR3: CASRGEGRMNQETQYF. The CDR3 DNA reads TGTGCCAGCAGGGGGGAGGGCAGGATGAATCAAGAGACCCAGTACTTC.